This passage covers 8 T cell receptor beta chains from one sample sequenced in a study of technical replicates of blood from a few donors. Some clones are missing from TCRdb's copy, which holds only in-frame ones; the method was immunoSEQ multiplex PCR. The repertoire includes approximately 80,000 clones, about nine tenths of them detected once, and roughly 0.41% sits in the top ten. Sequencing was done on a sample of T cells isolated from PBMCs. The origin of the receptors is a human donor in good health.

In its sample, this clone was seen a few times. The chain combines TRBV4-3 with TRBJ1-3; the D gene is possibly TRBD1 (6 bases). Trimming took 4 bases from V and 4 from J, leaving 8 bases between them. Germline loops: CDR1 LGHNA, CDR2 YSLEER. The CDR3 totals 13 residues. The CDR3 bases are TGCGCCAGCAGCCGTGGACAGGGAAACACCATATATTTT. The encoded protein is CASSRGQGNTIYF.

This clone has only one observation. The chain recombines TRBV7-9 with TRBJ2-1, with TRBD2 identical over 7 bases. J was trimmed by 8 bases and V by 1 base; bases with no gene match: 11. The germline CDR1 and CDR2 sequences are SEHNR and FQNEAQ (reference sequence). The length of the CDR3 is 16 residues. Here the CDR3 reads CASSLEASGGRDEQFF. CDR3 bases: TGTGCCAGCAGCTTAGAGGCGTCGGGAGGCCGGGATGAGCAGTTCTTC.

The V gene is TRBV9, the J gene TRBJ2-2; a possible D gene is TRBD1 (6 bases). The germline V gene has CDR1 SGDLS and CDR2 YYNGEE. V lost 3 bases and J 6 bases, leaving 15 bases between the germline ends. The CDR3 has 15 residues. The CDR3 here is CASSDPRGFPGELFF. The CDR3 DNA reads TGTGCCAGCAGCGACCCCAGGGGATTTCCCGGGGAGCTGTTTTTT.

This chain links TRBV7-6 with TRBJ2-7; the match to TRBD2 covers 7 bases. This CDR3 is built from 18 residues. Losses at the gene ends were 1 base for V and 2 bases for J; bases not matched to a gene: 14. Germline CDR1 and CDR2: SGHVS and FNYEAQ. The CDR3 sequence: CASSLEVSRREYPYEQYF. CDR3 nucleotide sequence: TGTGCCAGCAGCTTAGAGGTTTCTCGGCGGGAGTACCCCTACGAGCAGTACTTC.

J is TRBJ2-6 and V is TRBV27, with 7 bases aligning to TRBD1. Trimming removed 6 bases from V and 5 bases from J; junction bases left unmatched: 10. In germline, CDR1 is MNHEY, CDR2 SMNVEV (reference sequence). The CDR3 runs 16 residues. The DNA of the CDR3 is TGTGCCAGCAGGCCCGGACAGGTCAGCTGGGCCAACGTCCTGACTTTC. It encodes CASRPGQVSWANVLTF.

The rearrangement links TRBV20-1 to TRBJ2-7; TRBD1 might be the D (6 bases). The length of the CDR3 is 11 residues. The V end lost 6 bases, the J end lost 6 bases, and 12 bases lay between the germline ends. CDR1 and CDR2 from the germline V gene are DFQATT and SNEGSKA (reference sequence). This CDR3 reads CSARTVSEQYF. CDR3 in DNA: TGCAGTGCGAGGACAGTCTCCGAGCAGTACTTC.

The V call is TRBV30, the J call TRBJ2-1; 12 bases are shared with TRBD2. With V trimmed by 4 bases and J by 9 bases, 4 bases remained unmatched. The CDR3 runs to 13 residues. CDR1 is GTSNPN and CDR2 is SVGIG in the germline V gene (reference sequence). CDR3 nucleotides: TGTGCCTGGACTAGCGGGAGGGCCATTGAGCAGTTCTTC. As protein: CAWTSGRAIEQFF.

The chain uses TRBV27 and TRBJ2-1; 9 nucleotides agree with TRBD1. V trimming: 5 bases; J trimming: 4 bases; junction bases outside the gene matches: 18. The length of the CDR3 is 19 residues. Germline CDR1 reads MNHEY; CDR2 reads SMNVEV (reference sequence). CDR3 DNA: TGTGCCAGCAGTATGCCGGGACAGGGAGGGAGCTGGACGTACAATGAGCAGTTCTTC. Encoded protein: CASSMPGQGGSWTYNEQFF.